These T cell receptor beta chains were read from a single sample in a study of T-cell reconstitution after alpha-beta-depleted transplantation in children. TCRdb re-called the PCR reads with MiXCR, one entry per CDR3 protein. The table lists almost 250,000 distinct CDR3 sequences, roughly 24% of them singletons, with about 2.5% in the top ten. The material sequenced was PBMCs, taken before TCRalphabeta/CD19-depleted stem cell transplant. These receptors came from a girl aged 2 to 10 with Fanconi anemia, due to receive a stem cell transplant. Each CDR3 is given with its conserved first and last residue. A D gene is named only where the DNA matches it firmly. Clone size is given for some rows only: seen once, a few or many times, or a class if the clone is expanded.

NA	TRBV29-1	NA	TRBJ1-4	CSVAGTDNEKLFF	TGCAGCGTAGCAGGGACGGACAATGAAAAACTGTTTTTT
NA	TRBV29-1	few	TRBJ1-3	CSVGQTGNTIYF	TGCAGCGTTGGACAGACTGGAAACACCATATATTTT
NA	TRBV20-1	few	TRBJ2-3	CSAQIPSTDTQYF	TGCAGTGCCCAAATCCCTAGCACAGATACGCAGTATTTT
NA	TRBV12-3/TRBV12-4	many	TRBJ1-1	CASSSGSSEAFF	TGTGCCAGCAGTTCGGGGAGCTCTGAAGCTTTCTTT
TRBD2	TRBV15	many	TRBJ2-1	CATSRESRLAGGNEQFF	TGTGCCACCAGCAGAGAGTCGCGACTAGCGGGGGGAAATGAGCAGTTCTTC
TRBD2	TRBV7-2	few	TRBJ2-7	CASSSSGLSSYEQYF	TGTGCCAGCAGCTCTAGCGGATTGAGCTCCTACGAGCAGTACTTC
NA	TRBV20-1	NA	TRBJ2-3	CSAQSPSTDTQYF	TGCAGTGCACAGTCCCCTAGCACAGATACGCAGTATTTT
NA	TRBV2	NA	TRBJ2-1	CASSAGGPSSYNEQFF	TGTGCCAGCAGTGCCGGCGGACCAAGCTCCTACAATGAGCAGTTCTTC
NA	TRBV7-2	few	TRBJ2-3	CASSLEGFTTDTQYF	TGTGCCAGCAGCTTAGAGGGGTTCACCACAGATACGCAGTATTTT
NA	TRBV12-5	many	TRBJ1-1	CASGFGSTEAFF	TGTGCTAGTGGTTTCGGAAGTACTGAAGCTTTCTTT
NA	TRBV29-1	few	TRBJ2-7	CSVEDEGLYEQYF	TGCAGCGTTGAAGACGAGGGATTATACGAGCAGTACTTC
NA	TRBV5-1	NA	TRBJ2-7	CASSPGQTPRSYEQYF	TGCGCCAGCAGCCCCGGACAAACCCCTCGCTCCTACGAGCAGTACTTC
TRBD1	TRBV28	few	TRBJ1-1	CASSSGGLGTEAFF	TGTGCCAGCAGTTCAGGGGGCTTAGGCACTGAAGCTTTCTTT
NA	TRBV20-1	many	TRBJ2-7	CSARGSGEQYF	TGCAGTGCTAGAGGTTCGGGCGAGCAGTACTTC
NA	TRBV7-2	few	TRBJ2-5	CASSLAGSRETQYF	TGTGCCAGCAGCTTAGCGGGATCACGTGAGACCCAGTACTTC
NA	TRBV29-1	few	TRBJ2-7	CSVTISIYEQYF	TGCAGCGTGACCATTAGCATCTACGAGCAGTACTTC
NA	TRBV7-2	NA	TRBJ2-1	CASSLDRANNEQFF	TGTGCCAGCAGCTTAGATCGGGCAAACAATGAGCAGTTCTTC
NA	TRBV7-8	NA	TRBJ2-1	CASSGRMGSYNEQFF	TGTGCCAGCAGCGGCAGGATGGGGTCCTACAATGAGCAGTTCTTC
NA	TRBV7-2	many	TRBJ1-5	CASSLGRGLGQPQHF	TGTGCCAGCAGCTTAGGACGGGGGTTAGGTCAGCCCCAGCATTTT
TRBD2	TRBV15	NA	TRBJ2-4	CATSGLTGGGGYF	TGTGCCACCAGCGGACTAACTGGCGGGGGAGGGTACTTC
NA	TRBV7-9	many	TRBJ2-3	CASSLETGHGDTQYF	TGTGCCAGCAGCCTAGAGACGGGGCACGGAGATACGCAGTATTTT
NA	TRBV6-4	NA	TRBJ2-3	CASSDTWGVNTDTQYF	TGTGCCAGCAGTGATACTTGGGGGGTCAACACAGATACGCAGTATTTT
TRBD2	TRBV20-1	many	TRBJ2-3	CSASRGLAGIGDTQYF	TGCAGTGCTAGTAGAGGTCTAGCGGGAATAGGGGATACGCAGTATTTT
NA	TRBV5-5	many	TRBJ2-7	CASSLVSGTVRDEQYF	TGTGCCAGCAGCCTGGTTTCGGGGACGGTGAGAGACGAGCAGTACTTC
TRBD1	TRBV29-1	many	TRBJ2-1	CSVGGWQGVPPLGAIVHNEQFF	TGCAGCGTTGGGGGGTGGCAGGGGGTACCCCCTTTAGGAGCGATCGTCCACAATGAGCAGTTCTTC
NA	TRBV5-1	few	TRBJ2-7	CASSPVTGETYEQYF	TGCGCCAGCAGCCCGGTGACAGGAGAAACCTACGAGCAGTACTTC
TRBD2	TRBV4-2	NA	TRBJ2-1	CASSLIAGGYVEQFF	TGTGCCAGCAGCCTAATAGCGGGAGGATACGTTGAGCAGTTCTTC
NA	TRBV5-1	NA	TRBJ2-7	CASSLDLISYEQYF	TGCGCCAGCAGCTTGGACCTTATATCCTACGAGCAGTACTTC
NA	TRBV20-1	NA	TRBJ2-3	CSASTETQYF	TGCAGTGCCAGCACGGAGACGCAGTATTTT
TRBD2	TRBV20-1	many	TRBJ2-7	CSASGPSGIHSYEQYF	TGCAGTGCTAGTGGGCCTAGCGGGATCCACTCCTACGAGCAGTACTTC
TRBD1	TRBV15	NA	TRBJ1-1	CATSRDKGQGGWRNTEAFF	TGTGCCACCAGCAGAGATAAGGGGCAGGGGGGTTGGCGGAACACTGAAGCTTTCTTT
NA	TRBV7-9	few	TRBJ2-7	CASSLVVWDSGRSEQYF	TGTGCCAGCAGCTTAGTTGTCTGGGACTCCGGAAGGTCCGAGCAGTACTTC
TRBD1	TRBV12-3/TRBV12-4	many	TRBJ2-5	CASSSDRMETQYF	TGTGCCAGCAGTTCGGACAGGATGGAGACCCAGTACTTC
TRBD2	TRBV20-1	NA	TRBJ2-3	CSASPLAGRTDTQYF	TGCAGTGCTAGTCCACTAGCGGGTCGCACAGATACGCAGTATTTT
TRBD2	TRBV28	NA	TRBJ2-1	CASAGPSGRAYEQFF	TGTGCCAGCGCTGGTCCTAGCGGGAGGGCCTATGAGCAGTTCTTC
TRBD2	TRBV11-2	NA	TRBJ2-3	CASSLVGTSGGPLYF	TGTGCCAGCAGCTTAGTCGGGACTAGCGGGGGGCCATTGTATTTT
NA	TRBV20-1	NA	TRBJ2-7	CSARDRDTYEQYF	TGCAGTGCTAGAGACCGGGACACCTACGAGCAGTACTTC
NA	TRBV28	NA	TRBJ2-7	CASSYYGDYEQYF	TGTGCCAGCAGCTACTATGGCGACTACGAGCAGTACTTC
TRBD2	TRBV5-1	few	TRBJ2-7	CASSSLSGTRSSYEQYF	TGCGCCAGCAGCTCCCTCTCCGGGACTAGAAGCTCCTACGAGCAGTACTTC
TRBD1	TRBV29-1	few	TRBJ1-2	CSVIDRDDGYTF	TGCAGCGTTATAGACAGGGATGATGGCTACACCTTC
NA	TRBV7-3	many	TRBJ2-7	CASSPLSVEQYF	TGTGCCAGCAGCCCCCTTTCTGTGGAGCAGTACTTC
TRBD2	TRBV11-2	NA	TRBJ2-3	CASSSGGGLTDTQYF	TGTGCCAGCAGCTCCGGGGGGGGCCTCACAGATACGCAGTATTTT
NA	TRBV20-1	many	TRBJ1-5	CSARDGETYQPQHF	TGCAGTGCTAGAGATGGGGAGACCTATCAGCCCCAGCATTTT
TRBD1	TRBV11-2	few	TRBJ2-5	CASSPPDREETQYF	TGTGCCAGCAGCCCTCCGGACAGGGAAGAGACCCAGTACTTC
NA	TRBV13	NA	TRBJ2-3	CASSQASVVAQYF	TGTGCCAGCAGCCAGGCTAGCGTTGTGGCGCAGTATTTT
NA	TRBV4-2	many	TRBJ2-7	CASSQEYEQYF	TGTGCCAGCAGCCAAGAGTACGAGCAGTACTTC
NA	TRBV7-9	few	TRBJ1-1	CASSFKPEAFF	TGTGCCAGCAGCTTTAAACCTGAAGCTTTCTTT
NA	TRBV24-1	many	TRBJ1-1	CATSGRTPNTEAFF	TGTGCCACCAGTGGAAGGACGCCGAACACTGAAGCTTTCTTT
NA	TRBV30	once	TRBJ1-5	CAWSFQFNQPQHF	TGTGCCTGGAGTTTCCAGTTCAATCAGCCCCAGCATTTT
NA	TRBV5-1	NA	TRBJ2-3	CASSQLSPSFTDTQYF	TGCGCCAGCAGCCAACTCTCTCCTAGTTTCACAGATACGCAGTATTTT
TRBD2	TRBV6-1	few	TRBJ2-7	CASGLAFGSYEQYF	TGTGCCTCCGGACTAGCGTTCGGAAGCTACGAGCAGTACTTC
TRBD2	TRBV11-2	few	TRBJ2-1	CASSHGRGYNEQFF	TGTGCCAGCAGCCACGGGCGGGGGTACAATGAGCAGTTCTTC
TRBD2	TRBV20-1	NA	TRBJ2-3	CSARRKRGGVGDTQYF	TGCAGTGCTAGGAGAAAGCGGGGGGGCGTGGGAGATACGCAGTATTTT
NA	TRBV29-1	many	TRBJ1-1	CSVWGVMWAFF	TGCAGCGTGTGGGGGGTGATGTGGGCTTTCTTT
NA	TRBV21-1	NA	TRBJ2-1	CASSINQTSGSTNNEQFF	TGTGCCAGCAGCATTAACCAGACTAGCGGGAGTACGAACAATGAGCAGTTCTTC
NA	TRBV7-2	few	TRBJ2-1	CASSPLLAEQFF	TGTGCCAGCAGCCCCCTTTTAGCTGAGCAGTTCTTC
TRBD1	TRBV3-1	NA	TRBJ1-6	CASSPRQGTTSPLHF	TGTGCCAGCAGCCCGCGACAGGGTACTACTTCACCCCTCCACTTT
TRBD2	TRBV20-1	few	TRBJ2-1	CSARGRREGKAYNEQFF	TGCAGTGCTAGAGGCCGAAGGGAGGGGAAAGCTTACAATGAGCAGTTCTTC
NA	TRBV6-6	few	TRBJ2-7	CASSYARTTQYF	TGTGCCAGCAGTTACGCCAGGACGACGCAGTACTTC